This T cell receptor beta chain was profiled in a study of T cell responses to AZD1222 COVID-19 vaccine. Study results and limitations: Without day 14 samples, only post-peak T cell repertoires were studied. Dominant CD4 TCR responses targeted spike regions 160-218 and 743-854. Females made up more of the donors, who were largely white British, and clonal diversity may have come out too low.

CDR1 is MGHDK and CDR2 is SYGVNS in the germline V gene. This CDR3 has 16 amino acids. The V and J ends lost 7 bases and 3 bases respectively, with 16 bases between them. For this clone: Its antigen is currently unknown.

Repertoires were generated with immunoSEQ multiplex PCR, while TCRdb's copy carries only in-frame clones and drops some. The sample holds 130,000 to 150,000 clones, approximately 91% seen once. Sequencing used peripheral blood, obtained 28 days after the second dose of the MenACWY control vaccine. The V gene is TRBV25-1, the J gene TRBJ1-6, with D uncertain. The sequence was obtained from an adult who received the MenACWY meningococcal vaccine as a control. In DNA form, the CDR3 reads TGTGCCAGCAACAAAGCGTCCGGAGGCTATAATTCACCCCTCCACTTT. It is translated as CASNKASGGYNSPLHF.